This T cell receptor beta chain was observed in a study of memory CD4+ T cells and cytomegalovirus serostatus. Study-wide context: Donors were healthy Belgian adults, fewer than ten CMV seropositive and 20 to 30 seronegative.

The CDR3 is 13 residues long. Germline CDR1 KGHSH, CDR2 LQKENI. The sort gate was single viable CD3+CD4+CD8-CD45RO+ cells for memory CD4+ T cells. Sequencing used immunoSEQ multiplex PCR; TCRdb keeps in-frame clones, though not all of them. This sample has approximately 65,000 clones, with around 77% found just once. Study results and limitations: Suggested: most of the CMV-linked TCR signature lies in CD4+ memory cells.

Of note for this clone: Its cognate antigen is unknown. The junction shows a germline mismatch at one end, possibly a read error.

V usage is TRBV18 and J usage is TRBJ2-7, with D possibly being TRBD2 (6 bases). Sequenced: memory CD4+ T cells from blood. This clonotype was obtained from an adult in good health and CMV-seronegative. This chain's CDR3 is CASSPDPGLTIPF. The CDR3 nucleotides are TGTGCCAGCTCACCCGATCCGGGACTTACCATACCCTTC.